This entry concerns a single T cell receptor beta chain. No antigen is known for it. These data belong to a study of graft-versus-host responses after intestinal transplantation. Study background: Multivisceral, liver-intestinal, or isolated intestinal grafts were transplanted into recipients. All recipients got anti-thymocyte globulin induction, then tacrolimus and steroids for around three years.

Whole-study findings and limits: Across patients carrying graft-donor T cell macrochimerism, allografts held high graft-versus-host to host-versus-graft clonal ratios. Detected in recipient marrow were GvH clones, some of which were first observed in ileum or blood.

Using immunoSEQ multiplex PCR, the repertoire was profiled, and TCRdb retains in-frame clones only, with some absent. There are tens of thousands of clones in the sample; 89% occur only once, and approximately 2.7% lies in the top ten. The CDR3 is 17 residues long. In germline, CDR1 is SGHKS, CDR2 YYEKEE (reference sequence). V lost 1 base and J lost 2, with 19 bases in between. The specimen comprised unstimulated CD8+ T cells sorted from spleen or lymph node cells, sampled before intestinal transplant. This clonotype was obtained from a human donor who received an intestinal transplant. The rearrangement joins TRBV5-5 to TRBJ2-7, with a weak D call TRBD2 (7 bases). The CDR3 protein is CASSLQGRGADPYEQYF. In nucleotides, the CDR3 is TGTGCCAGCAGCTTGCAAGGTCGGGGGGCCGATCCCTACGAGCAGTACTTC. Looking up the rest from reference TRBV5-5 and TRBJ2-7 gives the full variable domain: DAGVTQSPTHLIKTRGQQVTLRCSPISGHKSVSWYQQVLGQGPQFIFQYYEKEERGRGNFPDRFSARQFPNYSSELNVNALLLGDSALYLCASSLQGRGADPYEQYFGPGTRLTVT.